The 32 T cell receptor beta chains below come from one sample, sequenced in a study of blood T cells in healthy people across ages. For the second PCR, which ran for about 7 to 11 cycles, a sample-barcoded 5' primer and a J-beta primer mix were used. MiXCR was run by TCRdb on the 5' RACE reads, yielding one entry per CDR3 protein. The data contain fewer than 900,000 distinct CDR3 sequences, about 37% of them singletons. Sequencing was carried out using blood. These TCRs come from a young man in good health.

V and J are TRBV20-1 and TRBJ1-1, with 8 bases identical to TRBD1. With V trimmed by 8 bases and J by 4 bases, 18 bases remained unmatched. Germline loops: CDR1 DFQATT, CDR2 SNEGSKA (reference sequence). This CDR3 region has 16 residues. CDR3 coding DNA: TGCAGTACCTACAGGTCCGGGGCAGGGGGCGGCACTGAAGCTTTCTTT. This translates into CSTYRSGAGGGTEAFF.

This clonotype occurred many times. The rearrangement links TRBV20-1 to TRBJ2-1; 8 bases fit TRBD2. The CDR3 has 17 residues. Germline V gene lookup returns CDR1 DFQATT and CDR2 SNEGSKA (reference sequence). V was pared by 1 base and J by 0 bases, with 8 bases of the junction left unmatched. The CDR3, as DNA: TGCAGTGCTAGAGTGGATAGCGGGACGAGCTCCTACAATGAGCAGTTCTTC. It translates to CSARVDSGTSSYNEQFF.

This chain's CDR3 is CAIMASEGANEQYF. CDR3 DNA sequence: TGTGCCATCATGGCTTCGGAGGGGGCGAATGAGCAGTACTTC. The rearrangement links TRBV10-3 to TRBJ2-7; weak D call: TRBD1 (7 bases). Per the germline V gene, CDR1 is ENHRY and CDR2 is SYGVKD. This CDR3 region has 14 residues. V lost 7 bases, J lost 7 bases, and 20 bases lay in between.

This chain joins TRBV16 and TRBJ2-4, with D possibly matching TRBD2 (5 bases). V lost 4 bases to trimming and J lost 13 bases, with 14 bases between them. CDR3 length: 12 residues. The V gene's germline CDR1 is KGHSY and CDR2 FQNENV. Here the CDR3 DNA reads TGTGCCAGCAGCCCGAGGGCCTACGGGCAGTACTTC. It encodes CASSPRAYGQYF. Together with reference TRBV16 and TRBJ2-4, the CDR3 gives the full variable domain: GEEVAQTPKHLVRGEGQKAKLYCAPIKGHSYVFWYQQVLKNEFKFLISFQNENVFDETGMPKERFSAKCLPNSPCSLEIQATKLEDSAVYFCASSPRAYGQYFGAGTRLSVL.

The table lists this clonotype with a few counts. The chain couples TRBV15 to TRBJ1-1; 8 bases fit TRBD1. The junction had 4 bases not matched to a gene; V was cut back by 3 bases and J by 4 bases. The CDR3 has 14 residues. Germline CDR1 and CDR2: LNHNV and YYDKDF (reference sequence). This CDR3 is CATSSNRGFTEAFF. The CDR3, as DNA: TGTGCCACCAGCAGTAACAGGGGGTTCACTGAAGCTTTCTTT.

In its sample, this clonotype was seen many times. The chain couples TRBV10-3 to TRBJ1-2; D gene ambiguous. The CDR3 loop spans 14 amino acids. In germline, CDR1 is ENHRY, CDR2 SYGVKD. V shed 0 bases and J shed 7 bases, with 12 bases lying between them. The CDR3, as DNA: TGTGCCATCAGTGAGTCGAGGGAGGGAAGTGGCTACACCTTC. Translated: CAISESREGSGYTF.

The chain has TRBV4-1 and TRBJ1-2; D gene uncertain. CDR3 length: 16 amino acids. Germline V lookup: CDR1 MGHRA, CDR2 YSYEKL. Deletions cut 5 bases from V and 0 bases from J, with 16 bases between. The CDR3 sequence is CASSVHAAVPNYGYTF. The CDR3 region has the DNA TGCGCCAGCAGCGTGCATGCCGCGGTTCCTAACTATGGCTACACCTTC.

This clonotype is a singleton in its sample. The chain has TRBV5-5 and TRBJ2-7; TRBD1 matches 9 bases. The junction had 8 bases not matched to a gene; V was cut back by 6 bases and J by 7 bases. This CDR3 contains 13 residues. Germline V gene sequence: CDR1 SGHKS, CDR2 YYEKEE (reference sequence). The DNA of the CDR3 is TGTGCCAGCAACCGACAGGGGGACAATGAGCAGTACTTC. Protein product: CASNRQGDNEQYF.

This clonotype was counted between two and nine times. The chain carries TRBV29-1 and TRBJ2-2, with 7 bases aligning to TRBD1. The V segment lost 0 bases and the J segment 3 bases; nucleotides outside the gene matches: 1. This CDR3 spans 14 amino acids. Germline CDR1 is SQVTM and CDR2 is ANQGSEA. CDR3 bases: TGCAGCGTTGAAGAAACAGGGGACACCGGGGAGCTGTTTTTT. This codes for CSVEETGDTGELFF.

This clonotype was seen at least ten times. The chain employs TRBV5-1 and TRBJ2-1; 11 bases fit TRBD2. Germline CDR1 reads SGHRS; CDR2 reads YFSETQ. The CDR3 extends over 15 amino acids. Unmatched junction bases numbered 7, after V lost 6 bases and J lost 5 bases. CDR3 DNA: TGCGCCAGCACCCAACTAGCGGGGGTAAACAATGAGCAGTTCTTC. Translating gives CASTQLAGVNNEQFF. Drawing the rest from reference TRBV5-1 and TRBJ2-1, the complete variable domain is KAGVTQTPRYLIKTRGQQVTLSCSPISGHRSVSWYQQTPGQGLQFLFEYFSETQRNKGNFPGRFSGRQFSNSRSEMNVSTLELGDSALYLCASTQLAGVNNEQFFGPGTRLTVL.

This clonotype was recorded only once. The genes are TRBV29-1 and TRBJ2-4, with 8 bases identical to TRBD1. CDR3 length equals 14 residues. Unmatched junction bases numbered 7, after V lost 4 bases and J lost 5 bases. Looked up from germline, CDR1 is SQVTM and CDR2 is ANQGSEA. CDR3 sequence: CSVGGQGLENIQYF. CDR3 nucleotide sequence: TGCAGCGTTGGAGGACAGGGACTTGAAAACATTCAGTACTTC.

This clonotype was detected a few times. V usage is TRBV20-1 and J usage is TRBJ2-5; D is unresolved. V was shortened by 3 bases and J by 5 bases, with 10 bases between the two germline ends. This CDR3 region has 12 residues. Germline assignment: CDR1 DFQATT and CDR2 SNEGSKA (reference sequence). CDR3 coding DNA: TGCAGTGCTAGTAAAGACCCGGAGACCCAGTACTTC. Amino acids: CSASKDPETQYF.

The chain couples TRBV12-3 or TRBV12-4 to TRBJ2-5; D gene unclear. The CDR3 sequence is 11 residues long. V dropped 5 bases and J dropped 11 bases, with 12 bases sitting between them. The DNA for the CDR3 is TGTGCCAGCAGTCTCGGGTACGGGCAGTACTTC. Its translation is CASSLGYGQYF.

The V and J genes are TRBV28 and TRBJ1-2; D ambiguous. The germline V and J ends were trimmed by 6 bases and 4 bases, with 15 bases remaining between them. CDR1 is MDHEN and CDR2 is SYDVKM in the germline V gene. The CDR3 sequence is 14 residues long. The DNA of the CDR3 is TGTGCCAGCAGCCCCCTCCCTGGACCCTATGGCTACACCTTC. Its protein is CASSPLPGPYGYTF.

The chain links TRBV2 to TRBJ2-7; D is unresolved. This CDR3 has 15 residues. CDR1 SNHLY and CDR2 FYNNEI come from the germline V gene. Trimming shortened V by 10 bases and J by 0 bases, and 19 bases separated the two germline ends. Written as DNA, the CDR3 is TGTGCCACTGATAGGACGGACCGATCCTCCTACGAGCAGTACTTC. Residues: CATDRTDRSSYEQYF.

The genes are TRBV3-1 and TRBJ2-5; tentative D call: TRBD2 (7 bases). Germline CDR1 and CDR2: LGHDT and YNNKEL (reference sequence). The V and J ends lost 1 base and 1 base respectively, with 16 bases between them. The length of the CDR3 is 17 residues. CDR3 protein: CASSQGWGGAFQETQYF. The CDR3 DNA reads TGTGCCAGCAGCCAAGGTTGGGGGGGGGCTTTCCAAGAGACCCAGTACTTC.

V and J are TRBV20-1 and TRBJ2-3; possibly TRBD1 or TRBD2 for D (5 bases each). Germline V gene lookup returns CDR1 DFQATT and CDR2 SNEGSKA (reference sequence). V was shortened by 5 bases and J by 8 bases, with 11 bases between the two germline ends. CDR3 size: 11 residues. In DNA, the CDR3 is TGCAGTGCTGATCCGGGACGTACGCAGTATTTT. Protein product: CSADPGRTQYF.

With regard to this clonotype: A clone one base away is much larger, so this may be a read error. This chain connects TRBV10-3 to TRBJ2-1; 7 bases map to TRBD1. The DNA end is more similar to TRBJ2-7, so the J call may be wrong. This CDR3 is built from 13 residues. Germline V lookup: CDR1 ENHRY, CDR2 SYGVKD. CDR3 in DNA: TGTGCCATCAGTACCGACAGGGTTGGTGAGCAGTACTTC. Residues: CAISTDRVGEQYF.

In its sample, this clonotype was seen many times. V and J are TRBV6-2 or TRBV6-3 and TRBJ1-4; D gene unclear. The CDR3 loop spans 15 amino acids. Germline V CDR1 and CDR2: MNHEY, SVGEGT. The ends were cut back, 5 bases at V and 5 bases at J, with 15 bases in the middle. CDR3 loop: CASSGPENPNEKLFF. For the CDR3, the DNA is TGTGCCAGCAGTGGACCGGAGAACCCAAATGAAAAACTGTTTTTT.

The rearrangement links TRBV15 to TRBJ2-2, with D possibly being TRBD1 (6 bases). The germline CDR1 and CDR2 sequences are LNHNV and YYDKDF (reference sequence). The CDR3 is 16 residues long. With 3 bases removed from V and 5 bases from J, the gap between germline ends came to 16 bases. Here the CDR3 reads CATSSPNRVRTGELFF. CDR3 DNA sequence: TGTGCCACCAGCAGCCCCAACAGGGTTAGGACCGGGGAGCTGTTTTTT.

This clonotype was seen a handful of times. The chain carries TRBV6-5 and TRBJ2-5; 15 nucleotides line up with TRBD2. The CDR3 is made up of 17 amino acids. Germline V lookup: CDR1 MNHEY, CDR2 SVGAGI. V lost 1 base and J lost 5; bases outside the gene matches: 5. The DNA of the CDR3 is TGTGCCAGCAGTTACTTAGGACTAGCGGGGGGGCAGGAGACCCAGTACTTC. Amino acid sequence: CASSYLGLAGGQETQYF.

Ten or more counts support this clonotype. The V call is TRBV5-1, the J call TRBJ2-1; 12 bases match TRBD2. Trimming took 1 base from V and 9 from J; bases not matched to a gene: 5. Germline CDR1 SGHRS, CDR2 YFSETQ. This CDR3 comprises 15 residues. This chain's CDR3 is CASSLTSGGNGEQFF. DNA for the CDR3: TGCGCCAGCAGCTTGACTAGCGGGGGGAATGGTGAGCAGTTCTTC.

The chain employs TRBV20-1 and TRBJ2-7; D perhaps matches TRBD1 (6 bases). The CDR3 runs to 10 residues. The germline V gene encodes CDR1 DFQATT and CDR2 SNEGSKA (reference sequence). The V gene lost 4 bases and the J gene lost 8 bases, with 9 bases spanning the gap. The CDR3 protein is CSAKGVKQYF. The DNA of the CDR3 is TGCAGTGCTAAGGGGGTCAAGCAGTACTTC.

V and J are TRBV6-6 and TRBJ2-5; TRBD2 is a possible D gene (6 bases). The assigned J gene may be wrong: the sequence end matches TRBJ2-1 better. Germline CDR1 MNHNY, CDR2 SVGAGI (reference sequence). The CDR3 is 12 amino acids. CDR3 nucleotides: TGTGCCAGCACGGGAGCTCAAGAGACCCAGTTCTTC. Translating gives CASTGAQETQFF.

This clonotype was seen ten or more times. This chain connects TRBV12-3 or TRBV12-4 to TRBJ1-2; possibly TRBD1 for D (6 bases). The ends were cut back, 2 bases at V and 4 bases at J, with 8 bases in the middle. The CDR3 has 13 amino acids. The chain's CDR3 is CASSLQDSYGYTF. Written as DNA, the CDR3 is TGTGCCAGCAGTTTACAGGACAGCTATGGCTACACCTTC.

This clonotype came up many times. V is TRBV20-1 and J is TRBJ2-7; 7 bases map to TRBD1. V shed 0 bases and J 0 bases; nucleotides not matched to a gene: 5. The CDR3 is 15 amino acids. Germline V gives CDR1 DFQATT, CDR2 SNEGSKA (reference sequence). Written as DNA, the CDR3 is TGCAGTGCTAGAGATTGGGACAGCAGCTCCTACGAGCAGTACTTC. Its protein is CSARDWDSSSYEQYF.

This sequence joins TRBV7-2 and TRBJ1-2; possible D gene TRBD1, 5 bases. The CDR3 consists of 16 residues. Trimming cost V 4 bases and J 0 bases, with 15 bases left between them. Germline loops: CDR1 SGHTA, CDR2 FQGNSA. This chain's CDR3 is CASSSSDKKANYGYTF. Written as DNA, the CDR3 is TGTGCCAGCAGCTCCTCGGACAAGAAGGCTAACTATGGCTACACCTTC.

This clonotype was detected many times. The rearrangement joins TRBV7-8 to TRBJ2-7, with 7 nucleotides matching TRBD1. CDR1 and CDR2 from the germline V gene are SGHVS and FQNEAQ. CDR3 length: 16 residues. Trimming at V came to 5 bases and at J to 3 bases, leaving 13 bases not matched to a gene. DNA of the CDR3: TGTGCCAGCAGCCCCAGATCCAGAAGACAGGGCTACGAGCAGTACTTC. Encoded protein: CASSPRSRRQGYEQYF.

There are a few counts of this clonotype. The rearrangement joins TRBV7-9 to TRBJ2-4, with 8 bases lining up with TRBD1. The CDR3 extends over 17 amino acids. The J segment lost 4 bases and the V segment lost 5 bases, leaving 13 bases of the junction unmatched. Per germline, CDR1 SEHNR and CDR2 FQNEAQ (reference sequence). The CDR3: CASSRFTTTGAKNIQYF. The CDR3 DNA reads TGTGCCAGCAGCCGCTTTACTACGACAGGGGCTAAAAACATTCAGTACTTC.

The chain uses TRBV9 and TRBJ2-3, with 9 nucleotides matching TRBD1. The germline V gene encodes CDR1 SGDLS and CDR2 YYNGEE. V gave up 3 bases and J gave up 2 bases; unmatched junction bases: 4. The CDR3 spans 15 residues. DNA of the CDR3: TGTGCCAGCAGCGCGCGGGACAGGGCCACAGATACGCAGTATTTT. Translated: CASSARDRATDTQYF.

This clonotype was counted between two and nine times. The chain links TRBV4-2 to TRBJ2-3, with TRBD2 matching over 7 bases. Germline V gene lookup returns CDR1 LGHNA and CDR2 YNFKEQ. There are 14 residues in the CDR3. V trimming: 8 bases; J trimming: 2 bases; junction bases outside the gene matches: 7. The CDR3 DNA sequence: TGTGCCAGCGGGGGGGAAGGGGACACAGATACGCAGTATTTT. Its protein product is CASGGEGDTDTQYF.

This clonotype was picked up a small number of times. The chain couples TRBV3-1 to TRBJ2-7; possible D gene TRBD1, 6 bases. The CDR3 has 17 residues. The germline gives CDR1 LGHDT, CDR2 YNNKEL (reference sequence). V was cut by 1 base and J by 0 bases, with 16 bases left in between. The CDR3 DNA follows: TGTGCCAGCAGCCAAGGGGCGGACAGACTGAGCTCCTACGAGCAGTACTTC. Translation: CASSQGADRLSSYEQYF.